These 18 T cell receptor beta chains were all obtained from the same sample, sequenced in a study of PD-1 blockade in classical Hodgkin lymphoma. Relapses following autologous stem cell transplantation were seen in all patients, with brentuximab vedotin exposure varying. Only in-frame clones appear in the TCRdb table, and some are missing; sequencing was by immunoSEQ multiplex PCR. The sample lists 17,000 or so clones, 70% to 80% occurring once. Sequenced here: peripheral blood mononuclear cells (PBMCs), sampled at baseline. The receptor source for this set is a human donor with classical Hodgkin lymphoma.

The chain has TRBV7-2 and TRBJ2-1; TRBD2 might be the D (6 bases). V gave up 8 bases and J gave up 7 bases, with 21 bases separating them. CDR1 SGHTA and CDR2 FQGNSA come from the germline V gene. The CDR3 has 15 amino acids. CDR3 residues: CASGPGGPLGNEQFF. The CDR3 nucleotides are TGTGCCAGCGGACCCGGGGGACCGCTGGGGAATGAGCAGTTCTTC.

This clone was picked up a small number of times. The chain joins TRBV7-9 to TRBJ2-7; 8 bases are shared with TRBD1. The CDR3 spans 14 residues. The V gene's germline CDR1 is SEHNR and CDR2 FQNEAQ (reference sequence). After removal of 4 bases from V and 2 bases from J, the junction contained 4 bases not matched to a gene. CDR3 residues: CASSSGQGPYEQYF. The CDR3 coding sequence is TGTGCCAGCAGCTCCGGACAGGGACCCTACGAGCAGTACTTC. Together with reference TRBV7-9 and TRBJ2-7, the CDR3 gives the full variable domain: DTGVSQNPRHKITKRGQNVTFRCDPISEHNRLYWYRQTLGQGPEFLTYFQNEAQLEKSRLLSDRFSAERPKGSFSTLEIQRTEQGDSAMYLCASSSGQGPYEQYFGPGTRLTVT.

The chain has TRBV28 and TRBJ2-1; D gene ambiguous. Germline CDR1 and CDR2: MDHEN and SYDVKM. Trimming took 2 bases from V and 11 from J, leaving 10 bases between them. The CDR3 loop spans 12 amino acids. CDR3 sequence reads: CASSLTGRQQFF. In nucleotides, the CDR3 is TGTGCCAGCAGTTTAACGGGTCGACAGCAGTTCTTC.

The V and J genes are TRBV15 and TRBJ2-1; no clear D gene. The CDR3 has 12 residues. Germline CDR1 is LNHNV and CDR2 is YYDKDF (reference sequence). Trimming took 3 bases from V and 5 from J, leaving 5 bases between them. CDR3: CATSSGNNEQFF. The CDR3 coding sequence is TGTGCCACCAGCAGCGGAAACAATGAGCAGTTCTTC.

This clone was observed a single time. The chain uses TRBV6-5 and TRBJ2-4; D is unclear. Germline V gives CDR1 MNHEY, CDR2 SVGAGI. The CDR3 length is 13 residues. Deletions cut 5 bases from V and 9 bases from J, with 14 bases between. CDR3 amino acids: CASSQIGRPIQYF. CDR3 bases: TGTGCCAGCAGTCAAATCGGCCGGCCCATTCAGTACTTC.

The CDR3 sequence: CASSLTGQDAYNEQFF. Written as DNA, the CDR3 is TGCGCCAGCAGCCTAACTGGACAGGATGCCTACAATGAGCAGTTCTTC. V gene TRBV4-1 combines with J gene TRBJ2-1; 7 nucleotides match TRBD1. V was clipped by 4 bases and J by 2 bases; unmatched bases: 8. The length of the CDR3 is 16 residues. Germline V gene data show CDR1 as MGHRA and CDR2 as YSYEKL.

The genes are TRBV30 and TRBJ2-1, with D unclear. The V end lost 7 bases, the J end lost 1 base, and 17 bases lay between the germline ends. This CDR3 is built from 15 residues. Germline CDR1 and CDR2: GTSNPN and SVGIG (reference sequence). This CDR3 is CALRTAMNSYNEQFF. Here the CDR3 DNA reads TGTGCCTTGAGGACGGCCATGAATTCCTACAATGAGCAGTTCTTC.

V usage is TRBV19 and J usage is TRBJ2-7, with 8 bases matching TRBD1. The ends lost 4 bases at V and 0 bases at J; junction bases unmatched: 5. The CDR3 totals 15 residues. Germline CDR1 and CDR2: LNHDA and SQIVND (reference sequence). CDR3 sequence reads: CASSTGQGYSYEQYF. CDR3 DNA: TGTGCCAGTAGTACCGGACAGGGTTACTCCTACGAGCAGTACTTC.

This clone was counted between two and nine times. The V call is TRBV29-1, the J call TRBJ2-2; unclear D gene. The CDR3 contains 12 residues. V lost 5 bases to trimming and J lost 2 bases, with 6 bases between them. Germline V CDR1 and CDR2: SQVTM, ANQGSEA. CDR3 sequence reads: CSVWENTGELFF. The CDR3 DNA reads TGCAGCGTTTGGGAAAACACCGGGGAGCTGTTTTTT.

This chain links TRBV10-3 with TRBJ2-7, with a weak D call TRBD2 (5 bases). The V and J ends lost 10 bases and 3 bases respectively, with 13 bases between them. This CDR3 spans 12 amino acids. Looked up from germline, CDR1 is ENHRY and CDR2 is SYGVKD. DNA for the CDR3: TGTGCCACGGCCCGGGGAGACTACGAGCAGTACTTC. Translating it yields CATARGDYEQYF.

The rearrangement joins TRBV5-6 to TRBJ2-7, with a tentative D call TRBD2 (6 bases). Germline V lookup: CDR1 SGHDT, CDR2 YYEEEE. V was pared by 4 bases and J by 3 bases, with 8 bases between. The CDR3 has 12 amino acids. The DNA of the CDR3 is TGTGCCAGCAGCCGGGGGTTCTACGAGCAGTACTTC. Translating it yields CASSRGFYEQYF.

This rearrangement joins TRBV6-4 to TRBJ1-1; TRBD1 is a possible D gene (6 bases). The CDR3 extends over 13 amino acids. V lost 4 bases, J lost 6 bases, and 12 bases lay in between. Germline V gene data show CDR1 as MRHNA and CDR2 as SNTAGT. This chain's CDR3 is CASSAGVTSEAFF. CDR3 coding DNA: TGTGCCAGCAGTGCAGGGGTTACCTCTGAAGCTTTCTTT.

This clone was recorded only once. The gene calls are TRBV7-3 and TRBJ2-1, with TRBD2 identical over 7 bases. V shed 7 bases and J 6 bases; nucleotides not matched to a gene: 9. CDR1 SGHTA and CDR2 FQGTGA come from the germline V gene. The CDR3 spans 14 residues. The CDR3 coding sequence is TGTGCCAGCACCCCAACGGGCGGGAGCAATGAGCAGTTCTTC. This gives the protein CASTPTGGSNEQFF.

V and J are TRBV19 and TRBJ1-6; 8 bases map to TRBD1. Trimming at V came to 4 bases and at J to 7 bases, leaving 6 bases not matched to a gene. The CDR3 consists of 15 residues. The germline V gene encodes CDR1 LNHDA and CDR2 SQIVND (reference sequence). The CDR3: CASSTFRDRNSPLHF. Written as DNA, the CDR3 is TGTGCCAGTAGTACATTCCGGGACAGGAATTCACCCCTCCACTTT.

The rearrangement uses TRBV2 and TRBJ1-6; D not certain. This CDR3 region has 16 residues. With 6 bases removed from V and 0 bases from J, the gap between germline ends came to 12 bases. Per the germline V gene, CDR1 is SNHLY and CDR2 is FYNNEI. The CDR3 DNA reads TGTGCCAGCAGCCTAGACGGAAGCTCCTATAATTCACCCCTCCACTTT. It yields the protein CASSLDGSSYNSPLHF.

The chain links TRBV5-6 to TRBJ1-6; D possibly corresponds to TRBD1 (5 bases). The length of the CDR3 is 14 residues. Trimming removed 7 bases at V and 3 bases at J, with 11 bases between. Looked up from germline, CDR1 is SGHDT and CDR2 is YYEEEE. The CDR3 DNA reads TGTGCCAGCGGGGCGCACGACTATAATTCACCCCTCCACTTT. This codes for CASGAHDYNSPLHF.

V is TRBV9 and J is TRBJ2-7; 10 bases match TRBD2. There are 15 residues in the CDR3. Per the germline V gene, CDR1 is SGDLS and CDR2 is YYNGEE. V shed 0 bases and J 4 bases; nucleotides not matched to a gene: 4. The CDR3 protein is CASSVEAGGSYEQYF. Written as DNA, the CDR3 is TGTGCCAGCAGCGTAGAAGCGGGAGGGAGTTACGAGCAGTACTTC.

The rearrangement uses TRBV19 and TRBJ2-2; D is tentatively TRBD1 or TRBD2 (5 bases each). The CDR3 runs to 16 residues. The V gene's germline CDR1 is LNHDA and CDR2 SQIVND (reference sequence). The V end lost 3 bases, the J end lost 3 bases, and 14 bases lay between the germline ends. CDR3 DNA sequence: TGTGCCAGTAGTATTGGACGGGGCAGGGACACCGGGGAGCTGTTTTTT. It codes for CASSIGRGRDTGELFF.